This TCR beta chain appears in the sequencing data of a study of blood T cell repertoires in COVID-19. The wider study: Donors of Cohort 3 who recovered were those that had two negative PCRs, clearance, or symptom resolution. Spain, Italy and the United States supplied samples that represented acute and convalescent COVID-19.

Recruitment covered over 20 US areas and drew participants whose ages spanned about 18 to 90 years. This clone occurred once. Clones were read by immunoSEQ multiplex PCR, and TCRdb kept only the in-frame ones, dropping some. Among 250,000 to 300,000 clones, more than 75% were seen once, and the ten largest hold around 2%. Trimming took 4 bases from V and 4 from J; bases not matched to a gene: 9. The CDR3 is 16 residues long. Germline CDR1 and CDR2: LNHDA and SQIVND (reference sequence). V is TRBV19 and J is TRBJ2-7, with TRBD2 matching over 11 bases. The TCR was taken from a woman aged 55 to 70 in a cohort exposed to, infected with or recovered from COVID-19 (not recorded which). The sequenced material came from PBMCs or T cells enriched from blood (not recorded which). The CDR3 reads CASSNNIAGGPYEQYF. DNA of the CDR3: TGTGCCAGTAGTAACAATATAGCGGGAGGGCCGTACGAGCAGTACTTC.